What follows describes a single T cell receptor (beta chain). Its cognate antigen has yet to be identified. Base qualities are not at hand, and no much larger clone is one base apart. The data were taken from a study of chemoradiotherapy in HPV16-positive cancers (dated by TCRdb to the early 2020s). A note on the overall study: Candidate HPV-specific T-cell clones and common TCR motifs were defined through functional T-cell assays on cells from a couple of HPV16-positive patients. The candidate HPV-specific TCRs and motifs were then tracked in TCR repertoires from over 80 patients with HPV-related cancers. The study asked whether T-cell immunity against the HPV oncoproteins E6 and E7 changes during chemoradiotherapy and whether it affects survival.

Repertoires were sampled multiple times during chemoradiotherapy, which allowed clonal expansion in the tumor microenvironment to be followed. Summary of the overall study and its limitations: Improved recurrence-free survival in HPV16-positive patients was associated with expansion of HPV-responsive T cells during chemoradiotherapy. Only two HPV16-positive patients were used to derive the functional definition of HPV-specific T cells, and the survival association was reported for HPV16-positive patients. Expansion of candidate HPV-specific clones and E7-related TCR motifs was observed in the tumor microenvironment during treatment, whereas no such expansion was observed for non-HPV-specific T cells.

Receptors were amplified or captured by the immunoSEQ multiplex PCR assay. Held by TCRdb, this immuneACCESS table contains in-frame sequences only and omits some clones. Under half of the omission traces to an unresolved V gene where checked; the cause of the rest is unknown. The sample has 40,000 to 60,000 clones on record, over 85% of them singletons. The leading ten clones occupy around 3.5% of the sample. The source material was blood, sampled from a patient who underwent chemoradiotherapy. This receptor was obtained from a human donor with HPV-associated anogenital cancer.

The CDR3 in this case is CASSQGSGGTYEQYF. The DNA is TGCGCCAGCAGCCAAGGTTCAGGGGGTACCTACGAGCAGTACTTC. The chain is assembled from TRBV4-1 and TRBJ2-7, and 7 junction bases match TRBD1. The CDR3 sequence holds 15 residues, the cysteine and phenylalanine included. Just the 45-base CDR3 DNA is kept, in frame starting at base 1. Trimming removed 1 base from V and 2 bases from J; the gene matches leave 5 bases unexplained. CDR1 is given as MGHRA and CDR2 as YSYEKL, both from the germline V gene.